A single sample gave rise to the 14 T cell receptor beta chains below, sequenced in a study of cytomegalovirus exposure and HLA in healthy donors. Assay: immunoSEQ multiplex PCR; the TCRdb copy retains only in-frame clones and omits some. This repertoire shows under 250,000 clones, around 78% found once; its top ten account for 5.5% to 7%. The sample taken for sequencing was PBMCs. Receptors originate from a woman under 30 in good health and CMV-seronegative.

This chain connects TRBV30 to TRBJ2-3; D is ambiguous. The V gene's germline CDR1 is GTSNPN and CDR2 SVGIG (reference sequence). This CDR3 contains 13 residues. V shed 3 bases and J shed 1 base, with 8 bases lying between them. CDR3 region: CAWSVHGTDTQYF. The CDR3 DNA reads TGTGCCTGGAGCGTGCACGGCACAGATACGCAGTATTTT.

This chain joins TRBV19 and TRBJ1-5; D is perhaps TRBD1 (5 bases). CDR3 size: 14 residues. The V gene lost 10 bases and the J gene lost 1 base, with 14 bases spanning the gap. Germline V gene sequence: CDR1 LNHDA, CDR2 SQIVND (reference sequence). CDR3 coding DNA: TGTGCCACGACAGTTGGCGGAAGCAATCAGCCCCAGCATTTT. Its protein is CATTVGGSNQPQHF.

The chain is built from TRBV18 and TRBJ1-3; D remains ambiguous. Germline V lookup: CDR1 KGHSH, CDR2 LQKENI. V was cut by 2 bases and J by 8 bases, with 7 bases left in between. This CDR3 region has 12 residues. The CDR3 DNA sequence: TGTGCCAGCTCACCAATTTCAGACACCATATATTTT. Translated: CASSPISDTIYF.

The chain recombines TRBV6-1 with TRBJ1-4; 7 bases map to TRBD1. The length of the CDR3 is 17 residues. V was pared by 3 bases and J by 2 bases, with 9 bases of the junction left unmatched. Germline lookup yields CDR1 MNHNS and CDR2 SASEGT. Here the CDR3 DNA reads TGTGCCAGCAGTGAGGCCAGGGGGGCAGGCACTAATGAAAAACTGTTTTTT. Translating gives CASSEARGAGTNEKLFF.

The V gene is TRBV11-2, the J gene TRBJ1-4; 8 bases match TRBD1. The CDR3 runs 15 residues. Per germline, CDR1 SGHAT and CDR2 FQNNGV. The junction had 5 bases not matched to a gene; V was cut back by 4 bases and J by 4 bases. This chain's CDR3 is CASSSRGLGNEKLFF. The DNA for the CDR3 is TGTGCCAGCAGCTCCAGGGGGCTGGGTAATGAAAAACTGTTTTTT.

The sample holds one count of this clone. The CDR3 sequence: CASTVGGGTEAFF. In nucleotides, the CDR3 is TGTGCCAGCACCGTAGGGGGAGGCACTGAAGCTTTCTTT. The chain is built from TRBV2 and TRBJ1-1; tentative D call: TRBD1 (6 bases). Trimming removed 7 bases at V and 4 bases at J, with 13 bases between. Germline CDR1 is SNHLY and CDR2 is FYNNEI. The CDR3 is 13 residues long.

This clone turned up a few times. Other nucleotide sequences in the sample specify the same CDR3. The chain is built from TRBV5-6 and TRBJ1-5; no definite D call. The CDR3 runs to 12 residues. Per germline, CDR1 SGHDT and CDR2 YYEEEE. V shed 5 bases and J shed 7 bases, with 10 bases lying between them. DNA of the CDR3: TGTGCCAGCAGTCTCGCAGGCCAGCCCCAGCATTTT. This codes for CASSLAGQPQHF.

This chain links TRBV5-1 with TRBJ2-7; D is undetermined. The CDR3 has 13 amino acids. V gave up 7 bases and J gave up 3 bases, with 14 bases separating them. CDR1 and CDR2 from the germline V gene are SGHRS and YFSETQ. CDR3 sequence reads: CASGSSDGYEQYF. CDR3 nucleotide sequence: TGCGCCAGCGGATCGTCGGACGGCTACGAGCAGTACTTC. Complete variable domain (other parts from reference TRBV5-1 and TRBJ2-7): KAGVTQTPRYLIKTRGQQVTLSCSPISGHRSVSWYQQTPGQGLQFLFEYFSETQRNKGNFPGRFSGRQFSNSRSEMNVSTLELGDSALYLCASGSSDGYEQYFGPGTRLTVT.

V gene TRBV27 combines with J gene TRBJ2-1; tentatively, D is TRBD2 (5 bases). The V gene lost 7 bases and the J gene lost 3 bases, with 16 bases spanning the gap. CDR3 size: 15 residues. CDR1 MNHEY and CDR2 SMNVEV come from the germline V gene (reference sequence). The CDR3 DNA is TGTGCCAGCACCGCCGGGCTAGCAAACTACAATGAGCAGTTCTTC. It yields the protein CASTAGLANYNEQFF.

The chain couples TRBV27 to TRBJ1-2, with 10 bases that match TRBD1. Germline assignment: CDR1 MNHEY and CDR2 SMNVEV (reference sequence). This CDR3 has 16 amino acids. V shed 2 bases, J shed 8 bases, and the junction held 11 bases outside the gene matches. The CDR3 nucleotides read TGTGCCAGCAGTTTAAGGAGGGGACAGGGGCGAGAAGGCTACACCTTC. The encoded protein is CASSLRRGQGREGYTF.

The V call is TRBV29-1, the J call TRBJ2-5; 9 positions match TRBD1. Germline trimming cut 6 bases from V and 5 bases from J; bases unmatched to any gene: 10. CDR1 SQVTM and CDR2 ANQGSEA come from the germline V gene. The CDR3 covers 14 residues. CDR3 in amino acids: CSVVRDRVGETQYF. The CDR3 DNA reads TGCAGCGTCGTCCGGGACAGGGTTGGGGAGACCCAGTACTTC.

The chain links TRBV5-4 to TRBJ2-2; maybe TRBD1 (5 bases). The V end was cut by 4 bases, the J end by 0 bases, with 10 bases between. The germline CDR1 and CDR2 sequences are SGHNT and YYREEE (reference sequence). This CDR3 contains 15 residues. The CDR3, as DNA: TGTGCCAGCAGCATCGACAGTGCGAACACCGGGGAGCTGTTTTTT. Protein sequence: CASSIDSANTGELFF.

The chain uses TRBV18 and TRBJ1-6; a possible D gene is TRBD1 (5 bases). The V gene's germline CDR1 is KGHSH and CDR2 LQKENI. This CDR3 has 14 residues. Trimming left V 2 bases short and J 13 bases short, with 15 bases between. CDR3 residues: CASSPGAGDLPLHF. CDR3 DNA: TGTGCCAGCTCACCAGGGGCAGGCGATCTGCCCCTCCACTTT.

The genes are TRBV18 and TRBJ1-1, with D perhaps matching TRBD1 (6 bases). Deletions cut 9 bases from V and 0 bases from J, with 11 bases between. There are 13 residues in the CDR3. Germline V lookup: CDR1 KGHSH, CDR2 LQKENI. For the CDR3, the DNA is TGTGCCAGTCAGAGGGACATGAACACTGAAGCTTTCTTT. Protein: CASQRDMNTEAFF.